This T cell receptor beta chain was obtained from a study of T cells in Graves' hyperthyroidism and ophthalmopathy. Study background: Prior to any treatment, at the point of initial diagnosis, peripheral blood was collected.

Study-wide findings and caveats: Blood samples included most of the expanded thyroid clonotypes exceeding 0.001. From stable hyperthyroidism, ophthalmopathy was set apart by a 13 V-J model.

This clonotype was recorded many times. Its target is not known. There are 15 residues in the CDR3. V shed 1 base and J shed 2 bases, with 10 bases lying between them. CDR1 and CDR2 from the germline V gene are KGHSH and LQKENI. TCR beta CDR3 sequences were amplified from RNA transcripts. Using the HTBI primer set, a first-round RT-PCR was run on the TCR CDR3. TCRdb independently ran MiXCR on the multiplex PCR reads; one entry per CDR3 protein. The sample has approximately 370,000 distinct CDR3 sequences; about a sixth are singletons. The chain has TRBV18 and TRBJ2-3; D uncertain. Material: blood. The source is a young woman with Graves' hyperthyroidism that later progressed to Graves' ophthalmopathy. CDR3 in amino acids: CASSPQWSYTDTQYF. The DNA of the CDR3 is TGTGCCAGCTCACCACAATGGTCCTACACAGATACGCAGTATTTT.